What follows are 26 T cell receptor beta chains derived from one specimen sequenced in a study of Graves' ophthalmopathy and Graves' hyperthyroidism. Scientists amplified the TCR beta CDR3 regions from RNA transcripts. The first round was an RT-PCR with HTBI primers, and the second round was a multiplex PCR. From the multiplex PCR reads, TCRdb called clonotypes with MiXCR, one entry per CDR3 protein. The sample lists roughly 300,000 distinct CDR3 sequences, roughly 15% occurring once. The sample consisted of peripheral blood. These receptors were collected from an adult man with Graves' ophthalmopathy.

This clonotype has ten or more counts. The CDR3 protein is CATRSGGGVEQYF. For the CDR3, the DNA is TGTGCCACCCGTTCCGGGGGGGGAGTCGAGCAGTACTTC. This chain uses TRBV27 with TRBJ2-7; 8 bases agree with TRBD2. The CDR3 spans 13 residues. The V gene's germline CDR1 is MNHEY and CDR2 SMNVEV (reference sequence). With V trimmed by 10 bases and J by 6 bases, 11 bases remained unmatched.

This clonotype was counted ten times or more. The chain joins TRBV20-1 to TRBJ2-5, with TRBD2 matching over 7 bases. After removal of 3 bases from V and 2 bases from J, the junction contained 9 bases not matched to a gene. Germline-derived CDR1 and CDR2 are DFQATT and SNEGSKA (reference sequence). The CDR3 is made up of 15 amino acids. The CDR3 protein is CSARDGGDPQETQYF. The CDR3, as DNA: TGCAGTGCTAGGGATGGGGGGGACCCTCAAGAGACCCAGTACTTC.

Ten or more counts support this clonotype. The chain's CDR3 is CSAGDSNQPQHF. CDR3 nucleotide sequence: TGCAGTGCCGGGGACAGCAATCAGCCCCAGCATTTT. This rearrangement joins TRBV20-1 to TRBJ1-5, with D maybe TRBD1 (5 bases). V dropped 6 bases and J dropped 1 base, with 7 bases sitting between them. In germline, CDR1 is DFQATT, CDR2 SNEGSKA (reference sequence). CDR3 length: 12 amino acids.

The gene calls are TRBV28 and TRBJ1-6; D is ambiguous. The CDR3 extends over 16 amino acids. The ends were cut back, 6 bases at V and 9 bases at J, with 21 bases in the middle. Germline V gene lookup returns CDR1 MDHEN and CDR2 SYDVKM. In DNA form, the CDR3 reads TGTGCCAGCAGGGATTCGGATGTGGGGAAGGGTTCACCCCTCCACTTT. Translation: CASRDSDVGKGSPLHF.

This clonotype appeared many times. CDR3 sequence (DNA): TGTGCCAGCACCCCGGCCCCCCAGAACACTGAAGCTTTCTTT. It encodes CASTPAPQNTEAFF. The chain combines TRBV6-1 with TRBJ1-1, with D hard to call. This CDR3 is 14 amino acids long. Trimming cost V 7 bases and J 1 base, with 13 bases left between them. Germline CDR1 reads MNHNS; CDR2 reads SASEGT.

This clonotype showed up many times. The chain uses TRBV18 and TRBJ1-5; D is uncertain. Germline assignment: CDR1 KGHSH and CDR2 LQKENI. Trimming stripped 3 bases from V and 6 bases from J, with 9 bases between. The length of the CDR3 is 13 residues. The CDR3: CASSPRQGQPQHF. CDR3 in DNA: TGTGCCAGCTCACCGAGGCAAGGTCAGCCCCAGCATTTT.

In its sample, this clonotype was seen a few times. The J gene is TRBJ1-1, the V gene TRBV5-1, with D possibly matching TRBD1 (5 bases). CDR3 length equals 14 residues. Trimming took 0 bases from V and 4 from J, leaving 10 bases between them. Germline V gene sequence: CDR1 SGHRS, CDR2 YFSETQ. The CDR3 here is CASSLVRGGTEAFF. As DNA, the CDR3 is TGCGCCAGCAGCTTGGTTCGCGGGGGCACTGAAGCTTTCTTT.

This clonotype occurred many times. The V and J genes are TRBV20-1 and TRBJ1-2, with 11 bases identical to TRBD1. The V gene's germline CDR1 is DFQATT and CDR2 SNEGSKA (reference sequence). Trimming at V came to 5 bases and at J to 4 bases, leaving 9 bases not matched to a gene. The length of the CDR3 is 15 residues. The DNA of the CDR3 is TGCAGTGCTGGGGGGGACAGGGGGTTCAGCTATGGCTACACCTTC. As protein: CSAGGDRGFSYGYTF.

This clonotype has at least ten counts. The chain recombines TRBV6-1 with TRBJ1-6; no reliable D call. CDR1 MNHNS and CDR2 SASEGT come from the germline V gene. V lost 8 bases and J 2 bases, leaving 13 bases between the germline ends. There are 15 residues in the CDR3. CDR3 DNA: TGTGCCAGCGGGCTCCTAGAGGCCTATAATTCACCCCTCCACTTT. It codes for CASGLLEAYNSPLHF.

This clonotype was observed at least ten times. A read error may produce the germline difference seen at one junction end. The chain employs TRBV6-2 or TRBV6-3 and TRBJ2-7, with a weak D call TRBD2 (6 bases). Germline CDR1 MNHEY, CDR2 SVGEGT. This CDR3 is 15 amino acids long. DNA of the CDR3: TGTGCCAGCAGAGACCAGGGACTTTCCTCCAACGAGCAGTACTTC. This gives the protein CASRDQGLSSNEQYF.

This clonotype was seen ten or more times. The gene calls are TRBV20-1 and TRBJ1-2; D gene ambiguous. V was cut by 4 bases and J by 8 bases, with 17 bases left in between. The germline gives CDR1 DFQATT, CDR2 SNEGSKA (reference sequence). There are 13 residues in the CDR3. CDR3: CSATSLAAQGYTF. CDR3 coding DNA: TGCAGTGCTACTTCATTGGCCGCACAGGGCTACACCTTC.

This clonotype was observed at least ten times. This chain connects TRBV6-1 to TRBJ2-7; 8 nucleotides align to TRBD1. Trimming cost V 6 bases and J 5 bases; bases outside gene matches: 9. Per germline, CDR1 MNHNS and CDR2 SASEGT. CDR3 length equals 14 residues. In DNA, the CDR3 is TGTGCCAGCAGGAAGTTCGGACAGGGCAACGAGCAGTACTTC. Its protein product is CASRKFGQGNEQYF.

This clonotype was recorded many times. J is TRBJ1-3 and V is TRBV19; perhaps TRBD1 as D (5 bases). The germline V gene has CDR1 LNHDA and CDR2 SQIVND (reference sequence). This CDR3 comprises 16 residues. V was pared by 6 bases and J by 8 bases, with 23 bases between. The CDR3 loop reads CASRDAGGIGWDTIYF. The CDR3 DNA is TGTGCCAGTAGAGACGCCGGGGGGATCGGTTGGGACACCATATATTTT.

In this sample, this clonotype turned up many times. The chain has TRBV19 and TRBJ1-2, with D hard to call. Germline V gives CDR1 LNHDA, CDR2 SQIVND (reference sequence). Trimming cost V 7 bases and J 7 bases, with 16 bases left between them. This CDR3 contains 13 residues. CDR3 protein: CASTGSPGGGYTF. DNA for the CDR3: TGTGCCAGTACCGGCTCCCCGGGCGGTGGCTACACCTTC.

This sequence joins TRBV2 and TRBJ2-7, with TRBD2 matching over 14 bases. The CDR3 totals 16 residues. CDR1 is SNHLY, CDR2 FYNNEI, per germline. Trimming removed 4 bases from V and 7 bases from J; junction bases left unmatched: 9. The CDR3 DNA follows: TGTGCCAGCAGTGTAGGGAGGACTAGCGGGAGGAGGGAGCAGTACTTC. It is translated as CASSVGRTSGRREQYF.

This clonotype has at least ten counts. The chain recombines TRBV28 with TRBJ1-3; TRBD1 matches at 12 bases. Germline V CDR1 and CDR2: MDHEN, SYDVKM. V shed 6 bases and J 3 bases; nucleotides not matched to a gene: 9. The CDR3 is 17 amino acids. The CDR3 bases are TGTGCCAGCAGCAAAGGGACAGGGGGCTTCCGTGGAAACACCATATATTTT. Translating it yields CASSKGTGGFRGNTIYF.

V gene TRBV20-1 combines with J gene TRBJ2-5; 10 nucleotides line up with TRBD1. The CDR3 extends over 16 amino acids. V was clipped by 6 bases and J by 0 bases; unmatched bases: 10. The germline gives CDR1 DFQATT, CDR2 SNEGSKA (reference sequence). The CDR3 DNA sequence: TGCAGTGCGCGGTCAGGGGGACAGGGGCACCAAGAGACCCAGTACTTC. This sequence encodes CSARSGGQGHQETQYF.

Many counts were recorded for this clonotype. The rearrangement uses TRBV11-2 and TRBJ2-5; D is possibly TRBD1 or TRBD2 (6 bases each). V dropped 5 bases and J dropped 4 bases, with 11 bases sitting between them. The CDR3 has 13 amino acids. Germline lookup yields CDR1 SGHAT and CDR2 FQNNGV. CDR3 coding DNA: TGTGCCAGCAGCATGAGGGGGGTAGAGACCCAGTACTTC. Translating gives CASSMRGVETQYF.

This clonotype has a handful of counts. V usage is TRBV9 and J usage is TRBJ2-2; D is ambiguous. The CDR3 spans 14 residues. Looked up from germline, CDR1 is SGDLS and CDR2 is YYNGEE. Trimming left V 10 bases short and J 1 base short, with 14 bases between. The CDR3, as DNA: TGTGCCTCTTCAGAAGGGTGGAACACCGGGGAGCTGTTTTTT. It yields the protein CASSEGWNTGELFF. Looking up the rest from reference TRBV9 and TRBJ2-2 gives the full variable domain: DSGVTQTPKHLITATGQRVTLRCSPRSGDLSVYWYQQSLDQGLQFLIQYYNGEERAKGNILERFSAQQFPDLHSELNLSSLELGDSALYFCASSEGWNTGELFFGEGSRLTVL.

This clonotype was counted at least ten times. This chain's CDR3 is CASSLSVGGYGYTF. The CDR3, as DNA: TGTGCCAGCAGTTTATCTGTAGGAGGCTATGGCTACACCTTC. V gene TRBV27 combines with J gene TRBJ1-2; D gene uncertain. Looked up from germline, CDR1 is MNHEY and CDR2 is SMNVEV (reference sequence). V lost 0 bases and J 4 bases, leaving 9 bases between the germline ends. This CDR3 region has 14 residues.

In this sample, this clonotype turned up many times. The genes are TRBV6-5 and TRBJ2-5; 9 nucleotides align to TRBD1. This CDR3 region has 16 residues. Germline values: CDR1 MNHEY, CDR2 SVGAGI. The ends lost 2 bases at V and 1 base at J; junction bases unmatched: 5. This CDR3 is CASSYPGTGSQETQYF. In nucleotides, the CDR3 is TGTGCCAGCAGTTACCCCGGGACAGGGAGCCAAGAGACCCAGTACTTC.

The sample holds many counts of this clonotype. The chain carries TRBV18 and TRBJ1-1; D perhaps matches TRBD1 (6 bases). This CDR3 is built from 14 residues. With 5 bases removed from V and 1 base from J, the gap between germline ends came to 11 bases. CDR1 and CDR2 from the germline V gene are KGHSH and LQKENI. CDR3 nucleotides: TGTGCCAGCTCAGAGAGGACAGCGAACACTGAAGCTTTCTTT. As protein: CASSERTANTEAFF.

There are many counts of this clonotype. The chain carries TRBV7-3 and TRBJ1-6, with D unresolved. The CDR3 spans 14 residues. In germline, CDR1 is SGHTA, CDR2 FQGTGA. Trimming took 9 bases from V and 6 from J, leaving 15 bases between them. CDR3 sequence (DNA): TGTGCCAGGGCGGCGGGAGGGAGTAATTCACCCCTCCACTTT. Translated: CARAAGGSNSPLHF. Full variable domain (outside the CDR3, taken from reference TRBV7-3 and TRBJ1-6): GAGVSQTPSNKVTEKGKYVELRCDPISGHTALYWYRQSLGQGPEFLIYFQGTGAADDSGLPNDRFFAVRPEGSVSTLKIQRTERGDSAVYLCARAAGGSNSPLHFGNGTRLTVT.

This clonotype appeared many times. This chain joins TRBV28 and TRBJ2-2; D remains ambiguous. V gave up 2 bases and J gave up 1 base, with 17 bases separating them. The germline V gene encodes CDR1 MDHEN and CDR2 SYDVKM. The CDR3 spans 18 residues. The chain's CDR3 is CASSLDPLMAGNTGELFF. In nucleotides, the CDR3 is TGTGCCAGCAGTTTAGACCCCCTGATGGCAGGGAACACCGGGGAGCTGTTTTTT.

This clonotype was recorded many times. This chain joins TRBV19 and TRBJ1-1; 7 bases line up with TRBD1. CDR3 length: 14 residues. Germline CDR1 reads LNHDA; CDR2 reads SQIVND (reference sequence). The ends lost 3 bases at V and 4 bases at J; junction bases unmatched: 5. The DNA of the CDR3 is TGTGCCAGTAGTATTGGCAGGGGGAGCACTGAAGCTTTCTTT. It specifies CASSIGRGSTEAFF.

This clonotype was counted many times. V gene TRBV27 combines with J gene TRBJ2-2; TRBD2 matches at 8 bases. The junction had 13 bases not matched to a gene; V was cut back by 7 bases and J by 9 bases. The CDR3 is 15 amino acids. Germline V CDR1 and CDR2: MNHEY, SMNVEV (reference sequence). The CDR3 coding sequence is TGTGCCAGCATGGAACCGGGACTAGGGTCGTGGGAGCTGTTTTTT. It yields the protein CASMEPGLGSWELFF.